This TCR beta chain was sequenced in a study of blood T cell repertoires in COVID-19. Study background: PBMCs, B-cell-depleted T cells, or T cells provided the cDNA or gDNA that made up the material.

Trimming shortened V by 4 bases and J by 3 bases, and 16 bases separated the two germline ends. CDR1 and CDR2 from the germline V gene are SNHLY and FYNNEI. CDR3 size: 15 residues. Libraries were prepared by immunoSEQ multiplex PCR; TCRdb keeps only in-frame clonotypes and omits some of them. Of about 190,000 clones listed, about 85% were seen once; the top ten hold less than 20%. The J gene is TRBJ2-7, the V gene TRBV2; D possibly corresponds to TRBD2 (5 bases). The material sequenced was peripheral blood. The clonotype originates from a human donor in a cohort sampled during active COVID-19. The CDR3 here is CASSGAVPDYYEQYF. CDR3 DNA sequence: TGTGCCAGCAGTGGAGCCGTACCTGACTACTACGAGCAGTACTTC.